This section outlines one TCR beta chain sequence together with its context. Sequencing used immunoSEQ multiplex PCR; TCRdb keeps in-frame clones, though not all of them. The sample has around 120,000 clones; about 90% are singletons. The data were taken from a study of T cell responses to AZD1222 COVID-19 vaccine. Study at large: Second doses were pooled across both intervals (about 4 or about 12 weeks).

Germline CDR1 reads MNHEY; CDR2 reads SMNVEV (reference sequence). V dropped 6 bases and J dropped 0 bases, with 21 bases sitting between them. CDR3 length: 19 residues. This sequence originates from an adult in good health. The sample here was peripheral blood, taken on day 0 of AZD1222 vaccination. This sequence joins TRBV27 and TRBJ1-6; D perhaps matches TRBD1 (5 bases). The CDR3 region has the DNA TGTGCCAGCAGACCTGGTCCCCCGAGGGGTGGCTCCTATAATTCACCCCTCCACTTT. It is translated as CASRPGPPRGGSYNSPLHF.